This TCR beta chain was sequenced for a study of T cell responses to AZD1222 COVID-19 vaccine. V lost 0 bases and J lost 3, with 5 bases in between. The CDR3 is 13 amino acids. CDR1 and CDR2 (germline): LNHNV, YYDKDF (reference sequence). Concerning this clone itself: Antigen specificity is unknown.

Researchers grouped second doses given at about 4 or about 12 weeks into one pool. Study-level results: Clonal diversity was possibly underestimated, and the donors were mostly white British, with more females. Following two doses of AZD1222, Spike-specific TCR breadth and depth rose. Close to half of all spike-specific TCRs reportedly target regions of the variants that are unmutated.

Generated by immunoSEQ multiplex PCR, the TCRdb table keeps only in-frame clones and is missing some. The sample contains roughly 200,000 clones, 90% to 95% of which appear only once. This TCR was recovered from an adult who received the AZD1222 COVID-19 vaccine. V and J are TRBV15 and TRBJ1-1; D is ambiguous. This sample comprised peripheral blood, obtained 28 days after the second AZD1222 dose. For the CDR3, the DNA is TGTGCCACCAGCAGAGATCGGGACACTGAAGCTTTCTTT. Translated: CATSRDRDTEAFF.